Below are 25 T cell receptor beta chains sequenced from a single sample in a study of T-cell memory formation after mild COVID-19 (dated by TCRdb to the early 2020s). Library prep was done by 5' RACE. Sequencing was performed on an Illumina NovaSeq 6000. TCRdb reran the public reads through fastp at Q25 and MiXCR, keeping productive beta chains. Merged by CDR3 protein, the rows form single entries marked with the most common genes and DNA. The sample records fewer than 200,000 distinct CDR3 sequences, around a fifth of which are singletons. 23% of the sample lies in the top ten. Sequencing was carried out using PBMCs or a T cell subset sorted from them (not recorded which). These receptors all stem from an adult woman who had mild COVID-19 (a few samples of this study predate the infection). The sample titles of this study are shuffled in the database, so cell type and time point are left out; the donor was told from shared clones.

This clonotype was detected a few times. This sequence joins TRBV6-5 and TRBJ2-5; 12 bases are a match to TRBD2. V was clipped by 6 bases and J by 2 bases; unmatched bases: 13. Germline values: CDR1 MNHEY, CDR2 SVGAGI. The CDR3 totals 18 residues. This chain's CDR3 is CASREPGLAGERQETQYF. The DNA of the CDR3 is TGTGCCAGCAGGGAGCCGGGACTAGCGGGTGAGCGACAAGAGACCCAGTACTTC.

V and J are TRBV12-3 or TRBV12-4 and TRBJ2-2; 8 bases are a match to TRBD2. After removal of 1 base from V and 3 bases from J, the junction contained 7 bases not matched to a gene. The CDR3 has 17 amino acids. The CDR3 DNA reads TGTGCCAGCAGTTTAGTACGGGAGGGCCCTTACACCGGGGAGCTGTTTTTT. This encodes CASSLVREGPYTGELFF.

This clonotype was detected a few times. The chain is built from TRBV27 and TRBJ2-1, with TRBD2 as a possible D gene (6 bases). This CDR3 is 16 amino acids long. Germline V gene lookup returns CDR1 MNHEY and CDR2 SMNVEV (reference sequence). V was pared by 3 bases and J by 8 bases, with 20 bases between. The CDR3 loop reads CASSFFPLDYSDEQFF. Here the CDR3 DNA reads TGTGCCAGCAGTTTCTTTCCCCTGGACTATTCCGATGAGCAGTTCTTC.

This clonotype was counted a few times. The chain joins TRBV11-3 to TRBJ2-5; D may be TRBD1 (7 bases). Between the trimmed V and J ends, which lost 5 bases and 4 bases, there was a span of 17 bases. This CDR3 spans 15 amino acids. Germline loops: CDR1 SGHNT, CDR2 YENEEA. CDR3 in DNA: TGTGCCAGCAGCCCCCGAGCAGGGGGAGGAGAGACCCAGTACTTC. Protein sequence: CASSPRAGGGETQYF. Full variable domain (rest looked up from reference TRBV11-3 and TRBJ2-5): EAGVVQSPRYKIIEKKQPVAFWCNPISGHNTLYWYLQNLGQGPELLIRYENEEAVDDSQLPKDRFSAERLKGVDSTLKIQPAELGDSAVYLCASSPRAGGGETQYFGPGTRLLVL.

The chain uses TRBV24-1 and TRBJ1-2; 7 bases are a match to TRBD1. The CDR3 is 14 amino acids. The trim removed 3 bases at V and 5 bases at J, leaving 5 bases unmatched. CDR1 KGHDR and CDR2 SFDVKD come from the germline V gene. CDR3 sequence: CATSDRDSLYGYTF. The CDR3 nucleotides are TGTGCCACCAGTGATCGGGACAGCCTATATGGCTACACCTTC.

This clonotype was observed a handful of times. V gene TRBV19 combines with J gene TRBJ2-2, with D possibly TRBD2 on 6 matching bases. Trimming took 4 bases from V and 4 from J, leaving 13 bases between them. This CDR3 is built from 15 residues. Germline CDR1 reads LNHDA; CDR2 reads SQIVND (reference sequence). The CDR3 sequence: CASSSLEGFTGELFF. CDR3 DNA: TGTGCCAGTAGTAGCTTGGAGGGGTTCACCGGGGAGCTGTTTTTT.

This clonotype was observed a few times. The rearrangement uses TRBV3-1 and TRBJ2-7, with D unresolved. This CDR3 is built from 14 residues. V gave up 5 bases and J gave up 3 bases, with 14 bases separating them. CDR1 is LGHDT, CDR2 YNNKEL, per germline (reference sequence). CDR3 in amino acids: CASSSRPKGYEQYF. CDR3 bases: TGTGCCAGCAGCTCCCGCCCTAAGGGCTACGAGCAGTACTTC.

This clonotype was counted a single time. The rearrangement uses TRBV3-1 and TRBJ2-2; D unresolved. The CDR3 runs 12 residues. Germline values: CDR1 LGHDT, CDR2 YNNKEL (reference sequence). With 0 bases removed from V and 7 bases from J, the gap between germline ends came to 3 bases. CDR3 coding DNA: TGTGCCAGCAGCCAAGACTACGGGGAGCTGTTTTTT. This translates into CASSQDYGELFF.

This clonotype has just a few counts. The CDR3: CASSPAGDDNEQFF. The CDR3 DNA sequence: TGCGCCAGCAGCCCAGCTGGAGACGACAATGAGCAGTTCTTC. The chain combines TRBV4-1 with TRBJ2-1; no definite D call. Germline V lookup: CDR1 MGHRA, CDR2 YSYEKL. The length of the CDR3 is 14 residues. Deletions cut 4 bases from V and 5 bases from J, with 12 bases between.

This clonotype was seen more than once but under ten times. The chain employs TRBV6-1 and TRBJ2-3; D not resolved. The CDR3 consists of 17 residues. Germline-derived CDR1 and CDR2 are MNHNS and SASEGT. V was trimmed by 4 bases and J by 0 bases, leaving 17 bases between them. As DNA, the CDR3 is TGTGCCAGCAGTGTTGACTCCCTTGCGGTTAGCACAGATACGCAGTATTTT. The encoded protein is CASSVDSLAVSTDTQYF.

V is TRBV6-1 and J is TRBJ1-1; TRBD1 matches at 9 bases. Germline V gives CDR1 MNHNS, CDR2 SASEGT. Trimming removed 3 bases from V and 4 bases from J; junction bases left unmatched: 6. The CDR3 totals 15 residues. In nucleotides, the CDR3 is TGTGCCAGCAGTGAGGAAGCGGACAGGGGCACTGAAGCTTTCTTT. This codes for CASSEEADRGTEAFF.

The chain is built from TRBV24-1 and TRBJ2-3; D is uncertain. Trimming stripped 5 bases from V and 4 bases from J, with 6 bases between. Germline CDR1 reads KGHDR; CDR2 reads SFDVKD. The CDR3 extends over 12 amino acids. For the CDR3, the DNA is TGTGCCACCAGTGCCGGATCAGATACGCAGTATTTT. It yields the protein CATSAGSDTQYF.

This clonotype has just a few counts. The chain uses TRBV20-1 and TRBJ1-1, with 7 bases matching TRBD1. Germline lookup yields CDR1 DFQATT and CDR2 SNEGSKA (reference sequence). Trimming cost V 1 base and J 3 bases; bases outside gene matches: 2. The CDR3 consists of 13 residues. The CDR3 bases are TGCAGTGCTAGAGCCCAGGGGGACACTGAAGCTTTCTTT. Residues: CSARAQGDTEAFF.

The chain couples TRBV5-1 to TRBJ2-3; 9 nucleotides match TRBD1. The CDR3 extends over 15 amino acids. With V trimmed by 0 bases and J by 4 bases, 3 bases remained unmatched. Germline V gives CDR1 SGHRS, CDR2 YFSETQ. CDR3 in DNA: TGCGCCAGCAGCTTGGGGACAGGGGAGGCAGATACGCAGTATTTT. This sequence encodes CASSLGTGEADTQYF.

This chain uses TRBV20-1 with TRBJ1-1, with D possibly being TRBD1 (5 bases). V lost 0 bases to trimming and J lost 6 bases, with 11 bases between them. This CDR3 has 13 amino acids. CDR1 and CDR2 from the germline V gene are DFQATT and SNEGSKA (reference sequence). This CDR3 is CSARDLGAPEAFF. CDR3 in DNA: TGCAGTGCTAGAGATCTAGGGGCGCCTGAAGCTTTCTTT.

This clonotype came up a few times. This chain connects TRBV7-9 to TRBJ1-3; TRBD1 matches 7 bases. The CDR3 spans 16 residues. The ends lost 5 bases at V and 4 bases at J; junction bases unmatched: 11. Per the germline V gene, CDR1 is SEHNR and CDR2 is FQNEAQ (reference sequence). CDR3 coding DNA: TGTGCCAGCAGCCCCGGCACAGGGGCTTCAGGAAACACCATATATTTT. This sequence encodes CASSPGTGASGNTIYF. The whole variable domain, remainder taken from reference TRBV7-9 and TRBJ1-3, is DTGVSQNPRHKITKRGQNVTFRCDPISEHNRLYWYRQTLGQGPEFLTYFQNEAQLEKSRLLSDRFSAERPKGSFSTLEIQRTEQGDSAMYLCASSPGTGASGNTIYFGEGSWLTVV.

This clonotype was seen a few times. The J gene is TRBJ2-5, the V gene TRBV9; 9 nucleotides agree with TRBD2. CDR1 SGDLS and CDR2 YYNGEE come from the germline V gene. The CDR3 is 17 amino acids. The V gene end was trimmed by 1 base and the J gene end by 1 base; junction bases not matched to a gene: 8. This CDR3 is CASSVPIAGVGQETQYF. The DNA of the CDR3 is TGTGCCAGCAGCGTACCGATAGCGGGAGTGGGCCAAGAGACCCAGTACTTC. The whole variable domain, remainder taken from reference TRBV9 and TRBJ2-5, is DSGVTQTPKHLITATGQRVTLRCSPRSGDLSVYWYQQSLDQGLQFLIQYYNGEERAKGNILERFSAQQFPDLHSELNLSSLELGDSALYFCASSVPIAGVGQETQYFGPGTRLLVL.

This chain connects TRBV5-1 to TRBJ2-3; D is unclear. CDR3 length equals 13 residues. Germline CDR1 and CDR2: SGHRS and YFSETQ. V lost 2 bases and J lost 4, with 8 bases in between. CDR3 loop: CASSFSSADTQYF. The CDR3 nucleotides read TGCGCCAGCAGCTTTTCTTCGGCAGATACGCAGTATTTT.

This clonotype was observed a few times. The chain links TRBV6-1 to TRBJ2-7, with D perhaps matching TRBD2 (5 bases). Germline-derived CDR1 and CDR2 are MNHNS and SASEGT. This CDR3 has 14 amino acids. V lost 4 bases and J lost 3, with 13 bases in between. The CDR3 is CASSVIQTNYEQYF. The CDR3 nucleotides are TGTGCCAGCAGTGTAATACAGACTAACTACGAGCAGTACTTC.

A few counts support this clonotype. The chain uses TRBV4-3 and TRBJ2-1, with a possible D match to TRBD2 (6 bases). Looked up from germline, CDR1 is LGHNA and CDR2 is YSLEER. The germline V and J ends were trimmed by 0 bases and 9 bases, with 21 bases remaining between them. The length of the CDR3 is 17 residues. The CDR3 nucleotides read TGCGCCAGCAGCCAAGATTTCCCAGAGGAGGGAGGAGGTGAGCAGTTCTTC. It specifies CASSQDFPEEGGGEQFF.

This clonotype was detected only a few times. The rearrangement uses TRBV27 and TRBJ2-2; no definite D call. The CDR3 contains 16 residues. With 1 base removed from V and 3 bases from J, the gap between germline ends came to 12 bases. Germline loops: CDR1 MNHEY, CDR2 SMNVEV (reference sequence). The CDR3 protein is CASSLYLGRDTGELFF. DNA for the CDR3: TGTGCCAGCAGTTTATATCTAGGGCGTGACACCGGGGAGCTGTTTTTT.

This clonotype was recorded many times. The chain is built from TRBV15 and TRBJ2-5; D is possibly TRBD1 (5 bases). The CDR3 runs to 13 residues. CDR1 and CDR2 from the germline V gene are LNHNV and YYDKDF (reference sequence). V was cut by 5 bases and J by 2 bases, with 9 bases left in between. The CDR3 coding sequence is TGTGCCACCAGCGCCAGGGATCAAGAGACCCAGTACTTC. This encodes CATSARDQETQYF.

The genes are TRBV7-2 and TRBJ2-2, with a weak D call TRBD2 (5 bases). This CDR3 region has 15 residues. V was trimmed by 3 bases and J by 3 bases, leaving 11 bases between them. Germline lookup yields CDR1 SGHTA and CDR2 FQGNSA. The CDR3 sequence is CASSFPGDYTGELFF. Written as DNA, the CDR3 is TGTGCCAGCAGCTTTCCCGGGGATTACACCGGGGAGCTGTTTTTT.

V usage is TRBV12-3 or TRBV12-4 and J usage is TRBJ1-1; unclear D gene. The CDR3 is made up of 16 amino acids. Trimming pared 5 bases from V and 1 base from J, leaving 17 bases between. CDR3 DNA sequence: TGTGCCAGCAGTCCGCTAGAGATGCCCAAGAACACTGAAGCTTTCTTT. Protein: CASSPLEMPKNTEAFF.

The genes are TRBV19 and TRBJ1-1; D not certain. The CDR3 extends over 11 amino acids. V was shortened by 5 bases and J by 7 bases, with 8 bases between the two germline ends. Germline CDR1 reads LNHDA; CDR2 reads SQIVND (reference sequence). In DNA form, the CDR3 reads TGTGCCAGTAGTGAGAGCAGTGAAGCTTTCTTT. Amino acid sequence: CASSESSEAFF.